A selection of T cell receptor beta chains follows, all from one sample in a study of immune heterogeneity within non-small cell lung tumors. TCRdb processed the multiplex PCR reads anew with MiXCR; each CDR3 protein has one entry. The data contain about 15,000 distinct CDR3 sequences, about 30% of them singletons. Material for sequencing was lung tumor tissue. The receptors come from a man aged 40-55 years with non-small cell lung cancer. Both conserved end residues are part of each CDR3.

V,J,CDR3
TRBV10-3,TRBJ2-7,CAISEASYEQYF
TRBV9,TRBJ2-2,CASSVAQNTGELFF
TRBV20-1,TRBJ1-1,CSASTPTEAFF
TRBV19,TRBJ2-7,CASSIGQGADEQYF
TRBV2,TRBJ2-3,CASRTGTSFTDTQYF
TRBV4-3,TRBJ1-1,CASSTRGAMNTEAFF
TRBV6-1,TRBJ2-7,CVSSRPKTDHHEQYF
TRBV30,TRBJ2-7,CAWTYKRDFFF
TRBV11-3,TRBJ2-2,CASTPWGSTGELFF
TRBV20-1,TRBJ2-1,CSPLRTDGDHEQFF
TRBV11-2,TRBJ2-7,CASSLGQDYPYEQYF
TRBV6-5,TRBJ2-1,CASSYSMSRGDNEQFF
TRBV7-9,TRBJ1-2,CASSLDGTYGYTF
TRBV10-3,TRBJ2-1,CAISVEGAGNEQFF
TRBV7-8,TRBJ2-3,CASRRDTDTQYF
TRBV20-1,TRBJ2-1,CSARDTRDRGNEQFF
TRBV20-1,TRBJ2-1,CSASSPGRYNEQFF
TRBV27,TRBJ2-5,CASKDLGGPQETQYF
TRBV10-2,TRBJ1-3,CAGSSTGQGLGTLYF
TRBV30,TRBJ1-1,CAWGTGEAFF
TRBV18,TRBJ1-4,CASSPGQGPNGKLFF
TRBV2,TRBJ2-1,CASLTGTGGGEQFF
TRBV19,TRBJ1-6,CANSIPWGNSPLHF
TRBV5-1,TRBJ2-2,CASSWGWSDGELFF
TRBV10-1,TRBJ2-1,CASSWRGGSEQFF
TRBV4-2,TRBJ2-4,CASSQDRSLAGGGNIQYF
TRBV20-1,TRBJ2-5,CSSSPRQLQETQYF
TRBV14,TRBJ2-7,CASSLVQGAFEQYF
TRBV4-1,TRBJ2-1,CASSQEASRASGGYNEQFF
TRBV19,TRBJ2-7,CASSLRDGDHEQYF